Listed here are 21 T cell receptor beta chains from one sample, sequenced in a study of blood T cell repertoires in COVID-19. Here immunoSEQ multiplex PCR was the method, and the copy in TCRdb shows in-frame clones only, minus some. The data contain about 150,000 clones, 75% to 90% of them singletons. The sequencing input was peripheral blood. These receptors all stem from a man in his 60s with acute or convalescent COVID-19.

The chain combines TRBV7-2 with TRBJ1-4; D is possibly TRBD1 (6 bases). Deletions cut 1 base from V and 8 bases from J, with 14 bases between. The CDR3 contains 15 residues. Germline V lookup: CDR1 SGHTA, CDR2 FQGNSA. CDR3 loop: CASSLGGHQSEKLFF. The CDR3 DNA follows: TGTGCCAGCAGCTTAGGGGGACACCAATCAGAAAAACTGTTTTTT.

The rearrangement uses TRBV4-2 and TRBJ1-2; a possible D gene is TRBD1 (5 bases). The CDR3 sequence is 16 residues long. The germline V gene has CDR1 LGHNA and CDR2 YNFKEQ. Trimming took 4 bases from V and 2 from J, leaving 17 bases between them. The DNA for the CDR3 is TGTGCCAGCAGCCCCCCTCAGGGTAGCGGGAACTATGGCTACACCTTC. Translating it yields CASSPPQGSGNYGYTF.

This clone has only a few counts. V is TRBV24-1 and J is TRBJ2-7; TRBD2 is a possible D gene (7 bases). CDR1 and CDR2 from the germline V gene are KGHDR and SFDVKD. V shed 5 bases and J shed 2 bases, with 15 bases lying between them. The CDR3 consists of 15 residues. As DNA, the CDR3 is TGTGCCACCAGTGTTGTGGGGGGGCCGCCCTACGAGCAGTACTTC. Protein product: CATSVVGGPPYEQYF.

The V call is TRBV6-5, the J call TRBJ2-1; D uncertain. The germline gives CDR1 MNHEY, CDR2 SVGAGI. Trimming shortened V by 8 bases and J by 12 bases, and 11 bases separated the two germline ends. The CDR3 spans 10 residues. The CDR3 coding sequence is TGTGCCAGCCCCTGGTCCGGGCAGTTCTTC. This sequence encodes CASPWSGQFF.

This sequence joins TRBV9 and TRBJ2-5; 7 bases map to TRBD2. This CDR3 has 14 amino acids. CDR1 and CDR2 (germline): SGDLS, YYNGEE. The trim removed 3 bases at V and 6 bases at J, leaving 8 bases unmatched. The CDR3 reads CASSAGTTRQTQYF. CDR3 sequence (DNA): TGTGCCAGCAGCGCCGGGACTACTCGCCAGACCCAGTACTTC.

The chain has TRBV7-2 and TRBJ1-4; 7 bases fit TRBD1. The CDR3 loop spans 13 amino acids. Germline V lookup: CDR1 SGHTA, CDR2 FQGNSA. Trimming cost V 4 bases and J 8 bases; bases outside gene matches: 4. DNA for the CDR3: TGTGCCAGCAGCTCGACAGGGAGGGAAAAACTGTTTTTT. It encodes CASSSTGREKLFF. Using reference TRBV7-2 and TRBJ1-4 for the parts outside the CDR3, the full variable domain is GAGVSQSPSNKVTEKGKDVELRCDPISGHTALYWYRQSLGQGLEFLIYFQGNSAPDKSGLPSDRFSAERTGGSVSTLTIQRTQQEDSAVYLCASSSTGREKLFFGSGTQLSVL.

This chain uses TRBV10-3 with TRBJ2-1; 11 nucleotides align to TRBD2. Germline CDR1 is ENHRY and CDR2 is SYGVKD. V lost 0 bases to trimming and J lost 8 bases; unmatched junction nucleotides: 6. This CDR3 is 16 amino acids long. Here the CDR3 DNA reads TGTGCCATCAGTGAGTCACTAGCGGGAGTGGGATATGAGCAGTTCTTC. This sequence encodes CAISESLAGVGYEQFF.

This sequence joins TRBV7-9 and TRBJ2-5; TRBD2 aligns across 7 bases. CDR1 SEHNR and CDR2 FQNEAQ come from the germline V gene (reference sequence). This CDR3 is built from 16 residues. The V and J ends lost 2 bases and 4 bases, in that order; junction bases with no gene match: 10. The CDR3 protein is CASSLRSGGRGETQYF. The CDR3 DNA reads TGTGCCAGCAGCTTACGAAGCGGTGGGAGGGGAGAGACCCAGTACTTC.

This CDR3 is CASRGAWGTEAFF. The DNA of the CDR3 is TGTGCCAGCAGGGGGGCGTGGGGCACTGAAGCTTTCTTT. The V and J genes are TRBV12-3 or TRBV12-4 and TRBJ1-1, with D maybe TRBD1 (6 bases). This CDR3 contains 13 residues. The V and J ends lost 6 bases and 4 bases respectively, with 12 bases between them.

This clone appeared a single time. V usage is TRBV6-5 and J usage is TRBJ1-1, with D perhaps TRBD1 (6 bases). V was pared by 8 bases and J by 4 bases, with 14 bases between. CDR3 length: 13 amino acids. Germline-derived CDR1 and CDR2 are MNHEY and SVGAGI. The CDR3 DNA follows: TGTGCCAGCGAACTAAGGGGGAGCACTGAAGCTTTCTTT. Translating gives CASELRGSTEAFF.

This clone was observed a few times. The V gene is TRBV28, the J gene TRBJ2-7; tentatively, D is TRBD1 (5 bases). Germline V lookup: CDR1 MDHEN, CDR2 SYDVKM. The CDR3 totals 15 residues. Trimming stripped 5 bases from V and 0 bases from J, with 14 bases between. CDR3 DNA: TGTGCCAGCAGTCCAGACAGTCCTAGCTCCTACGAGCAGTACTTC. As protein: CASSPDSPSSYEQYF.

This clone was observed a handful of times. The chain recombines TRBV27 with TRBJ1-6, with no clear D. The CDR3 covers 14 residues. V was pared by 0 bases and J by 6 bases, with 6 bases between. Germline CDR1 MNHEY, CDR2 SMNVEV (reference sequence). CDR3 nucleotides: TGTGCCAGCAGTTTATCTCGTAGTAATTCACCCCTCCACTTT. It codes for CASSLSRSNSPLHF.

The V and J genes are TRBV7-8 and TRBJ2-3; 9 bases align to TRBD2. From germline, CDR1 is SGHVS and CDR2 FQNEAQ. The J segment lost 3 bases and the V segment lost 3 bases, leaving 4 bases of the junction unmatched. The CDR3 has 15 residues. The CDR3 is CASSFQRGATDTQYF. Here the CDR3 DNA reads TGTGCCAGCAGCTTCCAGCGGGGGGCTACAGATACGCAGTATTTT.

The chain joins TRBV2 to TRBJ1-2; D gene unclear. The CDR3 extends over 15 amino acids. V lost 1 base and J 2 bases, leaving 11 bases between the germline ends. Per germline, CDR1 SNHLY and CDR2 FYNNEI. The chain's CDR3 is CASSEGQSKNYGYTF. The DNA for the CDR3 is TGTGCCAGCAGTGAAGGACAATCTAAAAACTATGGCTACACCTTC.

The V gene is TRBV3-1 (or the pseudogene TRBV3-2), the J gene TRBJ2-2; 11 bases agree with TRBD2. The CDR3 has 18 amino acids. Trimming took 1 base from V and 4 from J; bases not matched to a gene: 8. CDR1 LGHDT and CDR2 YNNKEL come from the germline V gene (reference sequence). The CDR3 protein is CASSQGPGTSGGTGELFF. The CDR3 DNA reads as TGTGCCAGCAGCCAAGGCCCCGGGACTAGCGGTGGCACCGGGGAGCTGTTTTTT.

V is TRBV10-3 and J is TRBJ1-1, with TRBD1 matching 7 bases. Germline-derived CDR1 and CDR2 are ENHRY and SYGVKD. This CDR3 has 13 amino acids. Trimming took 4 bases from V and 4 from J; bases not matched to a gene: 3. The CDR3 protein is CAISGPGGTEAFF. In DNA form, the CDR3 reads TGTGCCATCAGTGGCCCAGGGGGCACTGAAGCTTTCTTT.

This clone appeared a single time. This chain links TRBV19 with TRBJ2-2; 10 positions agree with TRBD2. The CDR3 is made up of 16 amino acids. After removal of 9 bases from V and 6 bases from J, the junction contained 13 bases not matched to a gene. The germline gives CDR1 LNHDA, CDR2 SQIVND (reference sequence). In nucleotides, the CDR3 is TGTGCCAGCGCTGTGGGGAGCGGGAGGGCCGCCGGGGAGCTGTTTTTT. It codes for CASAVGSGRAAGELFF. Variable domain in full (rest from reference TRBV19 and TRBJ2-2): DGGITQSPKYLFRKEGQNVTLSCEQNLNHDAMYWYRQDPGQGLRLIYYSQIVNDFQKGDIAEGYSVSREKKESFPLTVTSAQKNPTAFYLCASAVGSGRAAGELFFGEGSRLTVL.

The chain carries TRBV19 and TRBJ2-3; TRBD1 aligns across 9 bases. The junction had 19 bases not matched to a gene; V was cut back by 10 bases and J by 8 bases. Germline V lookup: CDR1 LNHDA, CDR2 SQIVND (reference sequence). The CDR3 spans 16 residues. For the CDR3, the DNA is TGTGCCACCCAAGAACAGGGGGCTGGCGTATATGGTACGCAGTATTTT. Encoded protein: CATQEQGAGVYGTQYF.

The chain carries TRBV9 and TRBJ1-1, with 10 bases identical to TRBD1. Germline values: CDR1 SGDLS, CDR2 YYNGEE. This CDR3 region has 16 residues. Trimming removed 4 bases from V and 2 bases from J; junction bases left unmatched: 8. The CDR3 here is CASSPRTGGGNTEAFF. The CDR3 bases are TGTGCCAGCAGCCCGCGGACAGGGGGAGGAAACACTGAAGCTTTCTTT.

The rearrangement links TRBV7-9 to TRBJ1-2, with a possible D match to TRBD1 (6 bases). V was clipped by 1 base and J by 4 bases, with 10 bases between them. The CDR3 spans 14 residues. Germline V CDR1 and CDR2: SEHNR, FQNEAQ (reference sequence). Here the CDR3 reads CASSLEDSSYGYTF. DNA of the CDR3: TGTGCCAGCAGCTTAGAGGACAGTTCCTATGGCTACACCTTC.

The V and J genes are TRBV15 and TRBJ1-6; no clear D gene. This CDR3 has 13 amino acids. Deletions cut 0 bases from V and 10 bases from J, with 7 bases between. Germline V gives CDR1 LNHNV, CDR2 YYDKDF (reference sequence). The CDR3 protein is CATSRDESSPLHF. As DNA, the CDR3 is TGTGCCACCAGCAGAGATGAGAGCTCACCCCTCCACTTT.